This T cell receptor (beta chain) was identified in a study of blood T cell repertoires in COVID-19. Generated by immunoSEQ multiplex PCR, the TCRdb table keeps only in-frame clones and is missing some. Among about 250,000 clones listed, 85% to 90% were seen once. The V end was cut by 11 bases, the J end by 0 bases, with 14 bases between. CDR3 length equals 14 residues. Germline V CDR1 and CDR2: SGHAT, FQDESV (reference sequence). Recruitment covered about two dozen US areas and drew participants whose ages spanned about 18 to 90 years. Cohorts were assigned according to the clinical history that participants reported.

Material: PBMCs or T cells enriched from blood (not recorded which). This sequence originates from a woman between 18 and 29 years old who had recovered from COVID-19. The rearrangement uses TRBV11-1 and TRBJ1-5; D may be TRBD1 (5 bases). This CDR3 is CAPRGVYSNQPQHF. The CDR3 DNA reads as TGTGCCCCCCGGGGGGTCTATAGCAATCAGCCCCAGCATTTT.